Listed below are T cell receptor beta chains from one sample, sequenced in a study of T cell responses to AZD1222 COVID-19 vaccine. Some clones are missing from TCRdb's copy, which holds only in-frame ones; the method was immunoSEQ multiplex PCR. This sample has fewer than 120,000 clones, with 92% found just once. The sample was peripheral blood, taken on day 0 of AZD1222 vaccination. The origin of the receptors is an adult in good health. CDR3s include the opening cysteine and the closing phenylalanine or tryptophan. D genes are given only for firm matches. Size is omitted from some rows. Given values are once, few, many or a class for expanded clones.

size: NA; J: TRBJ1-1; V: TRBV5-1; length: 16; D: NA; CDR3: CASSLVAGDVNTEAFF; DNA: TGCGCCAGCAGCTTGGTAGCAGGGGATGTGAACACTGAAGCTTTCTTT
size: NA; J: TRBJ1-1; V: TRBV5-5; length: 15; D: NA; CDR3: CASSLPPQGNTEAFF; DNA: TGTGCCAGCAGCTTGCCCCCCCAGGGGAACACTGAAGCTTTCTTT
size: NA; J: TRBJ1-5; V: TRBV3-1/TRBV3-2; length: 15; D: NA; CDR3: CASSQTGNSNQPQHF; DNA: TGTGCCAGCAGTCAAACGGGGAATAGCAATCAGCCCCAGCATTTT
size: NA; J: TRBJ1-2; V: TRBV6-2/TRBV6-3; length: 12; D: NA; CDR3: CASTPPGNGYTF; DNA: TGTGCCAGCACCCCCCCAGGGAATGGCTACACCTTC
size: NA; J: TRBJ2-7; V: TRBV13; length: 15; D: TRBD1; CDR3: CASSLRRTGIYEQYF; DNA: TGTGCCAGCAGCCTGCGAAGGACAGGGATTTACGAGCAGTACTTC
size: NA; J: TRBJ2-7; V: TRBV28; length: 14; D: NA; CDR3: CASSCYRDGCEQYF; DNA: TGTGCCAGCAGCTGCTACAGGGATGGGTGCGAGCAGTACTTC
size: NA; J: TRBJ2-5; V: TRBV5-1; length: 14; D: NA; CDR3: CASSLSTGQETQYF; DNA: TGCGCCAGCAGTCTTTCGACAGGACAAGAGACCCAGTACTTC
size: NA; J: TRBJ2-3; V: TRBV6-4; length: 16; D: TRBD2; CDR3: CASSASGGAGGDTQYF; DNA: TGTGCCAGCAGTGCAAGCGGGGGGGCCGGGGGAGATACGCAGTATTTT
size: NA; J: TRBJ1-1; V: TRBV28; length: 17; D: NA; CDR3: CASRVSIIWGANTEAFF; DNA: TGTGCCAGCAGAGTTTCCATCATATGGGGAGCGAACACTGAAGCTTTCTTT
size: NA; J: TRBJ1-1; V: TRBV29-1; length: 12; D: NA; CDR3: CSVVRVNTEAFF; DNA: TGCAGCGTTGTAAGGGTGAACACTGAAGCTTTCTTT
size: NA; J: TRBJ1-1; V: TRBV29-1; length: 12; D: NA; CDR3: CSVEENGTEAFF; DNA: TGCAGCGTTGAAGAAAATGGCACTGAAGCTTTCTTT
size: NA; J: TRBJ1-1; V: TRBV29-1; length: 10; D: NA; CDR3: CSVLETEAFF; DNA: TGCAGCGTACTAGAGACTGAAGCTTTCTTT
size: NA; J: TRBJ2-6; V: TRBV5-6; length: 16; D: NA; CDR3: CASSPGPGAGANVLTF; DNA: TGTGCCAGCAGCCCGGGCCCCGGGGCTGGGGCCAACGTCCTGACTTTC
size: NA; J: TRBJ1-1; V: TRBV5-1; length: 15; D: NA; CDR3: CASSAVDSRNTEAFF; DNA: TGCGCCAGCAGCGCCGTGGACAGCCGGAACACTGAAGCTTTCTTT
size: NA; J: TRBJ2-1; V: TRBV24-1; length: 15; D: NA; CDR3: CATSARDRVLNEQFF; DNA: TGTGCCACCAGTGCAAGAGACAGAGTATTAAATGAGCAGTTCTTC
size: NA; J: TRBJ2-1; V: TRBV27; length: 15; D: NA; CDR3: CASSSAGKKYNEQFF; DNA: TGTGCCAGCTCCTCCGCAGGGAAGAAATACAATGAGCAGTTCTTC
size: NA; J: TRBJ1-4; V: TRBV28; length: 15; D: NA; CDR3: CASSFPGGANEKLFF; DNA: TGTGCCAGCAGTTTCCCCGGGGGGGCTAATGAAAAACTGTTTTTT
size: NA; J: TRBJ2-7; V: TRBV29-1; length: 13; D: NA; CDR3: CSIRTGSSYEQYF; DNA: TGCAGCATCAGGACGGGCAGCTCCTACGAGCAGTACTTC
size: NA; J: TRBJ2-2; V: TRBV3-1/TRBV3-2; length: 15; D: NA; CDR3: CASSQDTLGTGELFF; DNA: TGTGCCAGCAGCCAAGACACTCTGGGCACCGGGGAGCTGTTTTTT
size: NA; J: TRBJ1-2; V: TRBV19; length: 13; D: NA; CDR3: CATGGRFNYGYTF; DNA: TGTGCCACCGGGGGCAGGTTCAACTATGGCTACACCTTC
size: NA; J: TRBJ2-7; V: TRBV18; length: 12; D: NA; CDR3: CASSPPGGEQYF; DNA: TGTGCCAGCTCACCACCGGGCGGAGAGCAGTACTTC
size: NA; J: TRBJ1-4; V: TRBV1; length: 15; D: NA; CDR3: CTSSQGTAGSEKLFF; DNA: TGCACCAGCAGCCAAGGGACGGCAGGATCCGAGAAACTGTTTTTT
size: NA; J: TRBJ2-7; V: TRBV11-2; length: 15; D: TRBD2; CDR3: CASSVGTSGTYEQYF; DNA: TGTGCCAGCAGCGTCGGGACTAGCGGGACCTACGAGCAGTACTTC
size: NA; J: TRBJ2-7; V: TRBV6-2/TRBV6-3; length: 12; D: NA; CDR3: CASSYSYYEQYF; DNA: TGTGCCAGCAGTTACAGTTACTACGAGCAGTACTTC
size: NA; J: TRBJ1-2; V: TRBV7-9; length: 14; D: NA; CDR3: CASSLSQGMVGYTF; DNA: TGTGCCAGCAGCTTGTCCCAGGGGATGGTGGGCTACACCTTC
size: NA; J: TRBJ1-1; V: TRBV5-1; length: 14; D: TRBD1; CDR3: CASSDRELATEAFF; DNA: TGCGCCAGCAGTGACAGGGAACTAGCCACTGAAGCTTTCTTT
size: NA; J: TRBJ1-1; V: TRBV27; length: 14; D: NA; CDR3: CASRPGHPNTEAFF; DNA: TGTGCCAGCAGACCGGGACACCCGAACACTGAAGCTTTCTTT
size: NA; J: TRBJ1-4; V: TRBV6-5; length: 15; D: TRBD1; CDR3: CASWPGQGFNEKLFF; DNA: TGTGCCTCCTGGCCGGGACAGGGCTTTAATGAAAAACTGTTTTTT
size: NA; J: TRBJ2-7; V: TRBV30; length: 12; D: NA; CDR3: CAWSDSLWEQYF; DNA: TGTGCCTGGAGTGACAGCCTGTGGGAGCAGTACTTC
size: NA; J: TRBJ2-5; V: TRBV19; length: 14; D: NA; CDR3: CASSRSRGGETQYF; DNA: TGTGCCAGTAGTAGAAGTCGGGGCGGGGAGACCCAGTACTTC
size: NA; J: TRBJ2-7; V: TRBV28; length: 12; D: NA; CDR3: CASRGSSYEQYF; DNA: TGTGCCAGCAGGGGAAGCTCCTACGAGCAGTACTTC
size: NA; J: TRBJ1-3; V: TRBV5-1; length: 15; D: NA; CDR3: CASSFDGSSGNTIYF; DNA: TGCGCCAGCAGCTTCGACGGGAGCTCTGGAAACACCATATATTTT
size: NA; J: TRBJ1-6; V: TRBV10-2; length: 11; D: NA; CDR3: CASPGNSPLHF; DNA: TGCGCCAGCCCGGGGAATTCACCCCTCCACTTT
size: once; J: TRBJ1-2; V: TRBV4-1; length: 13; D: NA; CDR3: CASSQDAYYGYTF; DNA: TGCGCCAGCAGCCAAGATGCCTACTATGGCTACACCTTC
size: NA; J: TRBJ1-5; V: TRBV25-1; length: 16; D: NA; CDR3: CASSRVEVFPNQPQHF; DNA: TGTGCCAGCAGTAGGGTTGAGGTCTTTCCTAATCAGCCCCAGCATTTT
size: NA; J: TRBJ2-7; V: TRBV11-2; length: 14; D: NA; CDR3: CASSLVPGHYEQYF; DNA: TGTGCCAGCAGCTTGGTCCCGGGGCACTACGAGCAGTACTTC
size: NA; J: TRBJ1-1; V: TRBV3-1/TRBV3-2; length: 14; D: NA; CDR3: CASSQGRANTEAFF; DNA: TGTGCCAGCAGCCAAGGCAGGGCAAACACTGAAGCTTTCTTT
size: NA; J: TRBJ2-5; V: TRBV4-2; length: 14; D: NA; CDR3: CASSQDRYQETQYF; DNA: TGTGCCAGCAGCCAAGACAGGTACCAAGAGACCCAGTACTTC
size: NA; J: TRBJ1-5; V: TRBV10-2; length: 13; D: TRBD1; CDR3: CASSPRGDQPQHF; DNA: TGCGCCAGCTCCCCCAGGGGGGATCAGCCCCAGCATTTT
size: NA; J: TRBJ2-3; V: TRBV9; length: 15; D: TRBD1; CDR3: CASSIRDRATDTQYF; DNA: TGTGCCAGCAGCATCCGGGACAGGGCCACAGATACGCAGTATTTT
size: many; J: TRBJ1-6; V: TRBV2; length: 14; D: NA; CDR3: CASRRVAGRSPLHF; DNA: TGTGCCAGCAGGCGAGTGGCAGGCAGGTCACCCCTCCACTTT